The next 12 T cell receptor beta chains were all read from a single sample in a study of blood T cell repertoires in COVID-19. Only in-frame clones appear in the TCRdb table, and some are missing; sequencing was by immunoSEQ multiplex PCR. The table records 130,000 or so clones, about 85% of them present only once. The specimen sequenced was peripheral blood. These receptors originate from a human donor in a cohort sampled during active COVID-19.

The V gene is TRBV10-3, the J gene TRBJ2-7; D might be TRBD2 (6 bases). Germline V gives CDR1 ENHRY, CDR2 SYGVKD. The CDR3 consists of 15 residues. V shed 2 bases and J shed 0 bases, with 11 bases lying between them. The CDR3 sequence: CAISEIGRGSYEQYF. The CDR3 coding sequence is TGTGCCATCAGTGAGATCGGGCGGGGCTCCTACGAGCAGTACTTC.

The J gene is TRBJ2-1, the V gene TRBV7-9; the D is unclear. This CDR3 is 13 amino acids long. V lost 4 bases, J lost 6 bases, and 10 bases lay in between. CDR1 SEHNR and CDR2 FQNEAQ come from the germline V gene (reference sequence). The CDR3 loop reads CASSSVPPNEQFF. The CDR3 bases are TGTGCCAGCAGCTCCGTCCCCCCCAATGAGCAGTTCTTC.

The gene calls are TRBV7-6 and TRBJ2-1, with 10 bases lining up with TRBD1. Germline CDR1 is SGHVS and CDR2 is FNYEAQ. The CDR3 sequence is 14 residues long. Trimming at V came to 1 base and at J to 12 bases, leaving 6 bases not matched to a gene. CDR3 nucleotide sequence: TGTGCCAGCAGCTTAGTTGGACAGGGGGTTAGGCAGTTCTTC. Amino acids: CASSLVGQGVRQFF.

The chain uses TRBV28 and TRBJ2-6; TRBD1 might be the D (5 bases). The V end lost 6 bases, the J end lost 12 bases, and 12 bases lay between the germline ends. The CDR3 covers 12 residues. Looked up from germline, CDR1 is MDHEN and CDR2 is SYDVKM. The CDR3 region is CASRGLRGVLTF. CDR3 in DNA: TGTGCCAGCAGGGGGCTTAGGGGCGTCCTGACTTTC.

The chain couples TRBV5-8 to TRBJ2-2; TRBD2 agrees at 8 bases. The V gene end was trimmed by 2 bases and the J gene end by 4 bases; junction bases not matched to a gene: 4. CDR1 is SGHTS and CDR2 is YDEGEE in the germline V gene. The length of the CDR3 is 15 residues. CDR3 loop: CASSFSGALTGELFF. Here the CDR3 DNA reads TGTGCCAGCAGCTTTAGCGGGGCCCTCACCGGGGAGCTGTTTTTT.

The V gene is TRBV2, the J gene TRBJ1-2, with 7 bases identical to TRBD1. Germline assignment: CDR1 SNHLY and CDR2 FYNNEI. The CDR3 sequence is 13 residues long. The V segment lost 5 bases and the J segment 4 bases; nucleotides outside the gene matches: 4. DNA of the CDR3: TGTGCCAGCAGTCCCGGGACAGCCTATGGCTACACCTTC. It translates to CASSPGTAYGYTF.

V usage is TRBV29-1 and J usage is TRBJ2-7; TRBD2 might be the D (6 bases). V gave up 7 bases and J gave up 5 bases, with 18 bases separating them. The CDR3 contains 13 residues. CDR1 is SQVTM and CDR2 is ANQGSEA in the germline V gene. The CDR3 nucleotides read TGCAGCGCTACGGAGGGAACCCTTAACGAGCAGTACTTC. This codes for CSATEGTLNEQYF.

This sequence joins TRBV25-1 and TRBJ1-1, with a weak D call TRBD1 (6 bases). V lost 4 bases and J lost 11, with 17 bases in between. This CDR3 is built from 13 residues. Germline-derived CDR1 and CDR2 are MGHDK and SYGVNS. This chain's CDR3 is CASSGGGRGRAFF. CDR3 DNA sequence: TGTGCCAGCAGTGGAGGGGGGAGGGGTCGGGCTTTCTTT.

This rearrangement joins TRBV24-1 to TRBJ2-3; maybe TRBD1 (7 bases). Germline lookup yields CDR1 KGHDR and CDR2 SFDVKD. The CDR3 contains 14 residues. The chain's CDR3 is CATAQGGSTDTQYF. The CDR3 DNA reads TGTGCGACCGCCCAGGGGGGAAGCACAGATACGCAGTATTTT.

The chain has TRBV23-1 and TRBJ2-1; 7 bases are shared with TRBD1. TRBV23-1 falls under the ORF class, with uncertain function. J gave up 5 bases and V 6 bases, and 13 bases lay outside the gene matches. The CDR3 covers 16 residues. The CDR3 DNA sequence: TGCGCCAGCAGAATGGGTACTAGGGACAGACACAATGAGCAGTTCTTC. Amino acids: CASRMGTRDRHNEQFF.

This chain connects TRBV10-3 to TRBJ2-7; the D gene is possibly TRBD1 (8 bases). The CDR3 consists of 14 residues. V was shortened by 5 bases and J by 4 bases, with 15 bases between the two germline ends. CDR1 is ENHRY, CDR2 SYGVKD, per germline. CDR3 coding DNA: TGTGCCATCAGTAGGGGGGGGACAGGATACGAGCAGTACTTC. It specifies CAISRGGTGYEQYF.

The DNA for the CDR3 is TGCGCCAGCAGCCAAGATACGGTGGGGCAAGGAGAGACCCAGTACTTC. This gives the protein CASSQDTVGQGETQYF. The chain couples TRBV4-1 to TRBJ2-5; perhaps TRBD1 as D (5 bases). The CDR3 has 16 residues. V was trimmed by 0 bases and J by 4 bases, leaving 15 bases between them. Germline CDR1 and CDR2: MGHRA and YSYEKL.